Listed here is a single TCR beta chain. The data derive from a study of blood T cell repertoires in COVID-19. Study summary: COVID-19 samples from acute and convalescent phases originated in the United States, Italy and Spain.

Authors' data handling: How many nucleated cells were present was estimated from reference gene primer amplification. The table came from immunoSEQ multiplex PCR; TCRdb's copy has only in-frame clones and leaves some out. That table is the source of V, J and clone size, and D and trimming were worked out from the DNA. The profile covers 300,000 to 500,000 clones, with approximately 85% appearing a single time and around 2.1% taken by the ten largest. Trimming left V 1 base short and J 3 bases short, with 15 bases between. This CDR3 region has 16 residues. Germline V gene data show CDR1 as MGHRA and CDR2 as YSYEKL.

The chain couples TRBV4-1 to TRBJ2-5; D not resolved. Sequencing was carried out using PBMCs or T cells enriched from blood (not recorded which). The sequence was obtained from a woman aged 40 to 50 with acute COVID-19. This CDR3 reads CASSQVSILDKETQYF. CDR3 in DNA: TGCGCCAGCAGCCAAGTTTCCATCCTCGACAAAGAGACCCAGTACTTC.